Each of the 32 T cell receptor beta chains below was sequenced from the same sample in a study of OX40 agonist ivuxolimab in advanced cancers. Clones were read by immunoSEQ multiplex PCR, and TCRdb kept only the in-frame ones, dropping some. This table has some 25,000 clones, about four fifths appearing once. This specimen consisted of CD4+ or CD8+ T cells sorted from blood, obtained in a trial of the OX40 agonist ivuxolimab. Every receptor here comes from an adult with an advanced solid tumor such as melanoma, head and neck, liver or kidney cancer.

The CDR3 region is CASSATGLAGGSYNEQFF. The CDR3 nucleotides read TGCGCCAGCAGTGCTACGGGACTAGCGGGGGGATCCTACAATGAGCAGTTCTTC. V usage is TRBV10-1 and J usage is TRBJ2-1; TRBD2 agrees at 15 bases. CDR3 length: 18 residues. The J segment lost 1 base and the V segment lost 4 bases, leaving 5 bases of the junction unmatched. Germline-derived CDR1 and CDR2 are WNHNN and SYGVQD (reference sequence).

The chain is built from TRBV5-1 and TRBJ2-5, with TRBD2 matching 8 bases. The CDR3 extends over 14 amino acids. Trimming at V came to 4 bases and at J to 3 bases, leaving 5 bases not matched to a gene. The germline CDR1 and CDR2 sequences are SGHRS and YFSETQ. CDR3 loop: CASSPPGLEETQYF. CDR3 coding DNA: TGCGCCAGCAGCCCGCCGGGACTAGAAGAGACCCAGTACTTC.

The chain has TRBV7-9 and TRBJ2-3; TRBD2 matches at 12 bases. J lost 2 bases, V lost 7 bases, and 7 bases had no gene match. This CDR3 is 16 amino acids long. The V gene's germline CDR1 is SEHNR and CDR2 FQNEAQ (reference sequence). The CDR3 region is CASIGLAGSLTDTQYF. CDR3 nucleotides: TGTGCCAGCATCGGACTAGCGGGATCTCTCACAGATACGCAGTATTTT.

The chain has TRBV4-1 and TRBJ2-2; D tentatively reads TRBD1 or TRBD2 (5 bases each). The V and J ends lost 6 bases and 3 bases respectively, with 14 bases between them. The germline V gene has CDR1 MGHRA and CDR2 YSYEKL. This CDR3 is built from 15 residues. The CDR3: CASRAPGRDTGELFF. The CDR3 DNA follows: TGCGCCAGCAGGGCCCCGGGGCGCGACACCGGGGAGCTGTTTTTT.

The rearrangement joins TRBV18 to TRBJ1-3, with a tentative D call TRBD1 (5 bases). Germline assignment: CDR1 KGHSH and CDR2 LQKENI. The CDR3 consists of 14 residues. V was clipped by 3 bases and J by 4 bases, with 10 bases between them. The CDR3 sequence is CASSPQGSGNTIYF. CDR3 in DNA: TGTGCCAGCTCACCTCAGGGATCAGGAAACACCATATATTTT. Full variable domain (remainder filled in from reference TRBV18 and TRBJ1-3): NAGVMQNPRHLVRRRGQEARLRCSPMKGHSHVYWYRQLPEEGLKFMVYLQKENIIDESGMPKERFSAEFPKEGPSILRIQQVVRGDSAAYFCASSPQGSGNTIYFGEGSWLTVV.

This sequence joins TRBV5-8 and TRBJ1-1; D is unclear. Trimming left V 3 bases short and J 6 bases short, with 21 bases between. This CDR3 is built from 16 residues. Germline assignment: CDR1 SGHTS and CDR2 YDEGEE. The CDR3, as DNA: TGTGCCAGCAGCTCTTTTGGCGGGAGTCGGGTGCCTGAAGCTTTCTTT. It codes for CASSSFGGSRVPEAFF.

The V and J genes are TRBV7-9 and TRBJ2-2, with D unclear. V was pared by 1 base and J by 4 bases, with 4 bases between. CDR3 length equals 13 residues. Per germline, CDR1 SEHNR and CDR2 FQNEAQ (reference sequence). Here the CDR3 reads CASSLEGTGELFF. The CDR3 DNA sequence: TGTGCCAGCAGCTTAGAGGGCACCGGGGAGCTGTTTTTT.

The chain uses TRBV7-2 and TRBJ2-2; D is possibly TRBD1 or TRBD2 (5 bases each). Per germline, CDR1 SGHTA and CDR2 FQGNSA. The CDR3 sequence is 17 residues long. The V end was cut by 5 bases, the J end by 4 bases, with 20 bases between. Here the CDR3 DNA reads TGTGCCAGCAGCCCCCGGGGTGGGGGTTTGGTCACCGGGGAGCTGTTTTTT. Translated, it gives CASSPRGGGLVTGELFF.

This clone showed up just a few times. The chain couples TRBV7-8 to TRBJ2-7; 9 nucleotides match TRBD1. CDR3 length equals 15 residues. Trimming took 5 bases from V and 3 from J; bases not matched to a gene: 8. The V gene's germline CDR1 is SGHVS and CDR2 FQNEAQ. CDR3 residues: CASSPRTGDVYEQYF. The CDR3 DNA follows: TGTGCCAGCAGCCCCCGGACAGGGGATGTCTACGAGCAGTACTTC.

The rearrangement joins TRBV4-3 to TRBJ2-2; D is unclear. The V end lost 0 bases, the J end lost 3 bases, and 11 bases lay between the germline ends. This CDR3 comprises 16 residues. The germline V gene encodes CDR1 LGHNA and CDR2 YSLEER. The CDR3 reads CASSQEFGRHTGELFF. CDR3 coding DNA: TGCGCCAGCAGCCAAGAGTTCGGGCGGCACACCGGGGAGCTGTTTTTT.

This clone ranks as medium-sized. This chain joins TRBV14 and TRBJ1-6, with 8 bases fitting TRBD1. The CDR3 totals 15 residues. V lost 1 base to trimming and J lost 7 bases; unmatched junction nucleotides: 3. Germline V lookup: CDR1 SGHDN, CDR2 FVKESK. CDR3 coding DNA: TGTGCCAGCAGCCAAGGACAGGGGATCAATTCACCCCTCCACTTT. It codes for CASSQGQGINSPLHF.

The genes are TRBV4-2 and TRBJ2-3; D is uncertain. Trimming took off 0 bases at V and 0 bases at J, with 13 bases between the two ends. The CDR3 has 17 amino acids. Germline-derived CDR1 and CDR2 are LGHNA and YNFKEQ. CDR3 loop: CASSQDQSRASTDTQYF. The DNA for the CDR3 is TGTGCCAGCAGCCAAGATCAAAGTCGCGCCAGCACAGATACGCAGTATTTT.

This clone was recorded only once. V and J are TRBV7-2 and TRBJ1-1; 7 nucleotides align to TRBD1. This CDR3 contains 15 residues. V lost 4 bases to trimming and J lost 4 bases; unmatched junction nucleotides: 9. The germline CDR1 and CDR2 sequences are SGHTA and FQGNSA. The CDR3 sequence is CASSSHRGGGTEAFF. CDR3 nucleotide sequence: TGTGCCAGCAGCTCCCACAGGGGAGGTGGCACTGAAGCTTTCTTT. The full variable domain, in which reference TRBV7-2 and TRBJ1-1 provide the parts outside the CDR3, is GAGVSQSPSNKVTEKGKDVELRCDPISGHTALYWYRQSLGQGLEFLIYFQGNSAPDKSGLPSDRFSAERTGGSVSTLTIQRTQQEDSAVYLCASSSHRGGGTEAFFGQGTRLTVV.

This chain joins TRBV9 and TRBJ2-2; D is unresolved. V lost 0 bases and J lost 5, with 8 bases in between. CDR3 size: 14 residues. CDR1 SGDLS and CDR2 YYNGEE come from the germline V gene. This CDR3 is CASSVAPATGELFF. CDR3 in DNA: TGTGCCAGCAGCGTAGCTCCGGCGACCGGGGAGCTGTTTTTT.

In its sample, this clone was seen a few times. CDR3 nucleotide sequence: TGTGCCAGCAGTTACACTTCACAGAACACTGAAGCTTTCTTT. Its protein is CASSYTSQNTEAFF. This chain connects TRBV6-6 to TRBJ1-1; the D is unclear. This CDR3 is 14 amino acids long. Per the germline V gene, CDR1 is MNHNY and CDR2 is SVGAGI (reference sequence). Trimming removed 2 bases at V and 1 base at J, with 8 bases between.

The chain uses TRBV27 and TRBJ1-1; possibly TRBD1 for D (5 bases). This CDR3 comprises 15 residues. The V end was cut by 6 bases, the J end by 0 bases, with 14 bases between. Germline V CDR1 and CDR2: MNHEY, SMNVEV (reference sequence). CDR3 sequence reads: CASRPAGLMNTEAFF. For the CDR3, the DNA is TGTGCCAGCAGGCCCGCAGGGCTCATGAACACTGAAGCTTTCTTT.

The genes are TRBV28 and TRBJ2-4, with D perhaps matching TRBD2 (5 bases). This CDR3 region has 12 residues. V lost 4 bases, J lost 9 bases, and 10 bases lay in between. Germline CDR1 is MDHEN and CDR2 is SYDVKM. The CDR3 nucleotides are TGTGCCAGCAGTTCCTCGGCGGGCATTCAGTACTTC. It translates to CASSSSAGIQYF.

The V gene is TRBV19, the J gene TRBJ1-1; D gene ambiguous. This CDR3 has 13 amino acids. V was pared by 3 bases and J by 1 base, with 6 bases between. Germline V gene data show CDR1 as LNHDA and CDR2 as SQIVND (reference sequence). CDR3 residues: CASSINRNTEAFF. CDR3 DNA sequence: TGTGCCAGTAGTATCAACAGGAACACTGAAGCTTTCTTT.

The genes are TRBV18 and TRBJ2-7, with TRBD2 matching over 7 bases. The germline gives CDR1 KGHSH, CDR2 LQKENI. CDR3 length equals 14 residues. Germline trimming cut 6 bases from V and 4 bases from J; bases unmatched to any gene: 9. In nucleotides, the CDR3 is TGTGCCAGCTCCCAAGGAGCGGGACGTTACGAGCAGTACTTC. As protein: CASSQGAGRYEQYF.

The chain couples TRBV7-8 to TRBJ1-4; TRBD1 agrees at 7 bases. The CDR3 loop spans 14 amino acids. Germline CDR1 and CDR2: SGHVS and FQNEAQ. J gave up 6 bases and V 5 bases, and 6 bases lay outside the gene matches. The CDR3: CASSIDRVYEKLFF. CDR3 nucleotides: TGTGCCAGCAGCATAGACAGGGTTTATGAAAAACTGTTTTTT.

The V call is TRBV5-1, the J call TRBJ2-2; 7 bases are a match to TRBD1. Germline V gives CDR1 SGHRS, CDR2 YFSETQ. J lost 2 bases, V lost 4 bases, and 5 bases had no gene match. This CDR3 is 15 amino acids long. The CDR3 loop reads CASSLGTANTGELFF. CDR3 nucleotides: TGCGCCAGCAGCCTGGGGACAGCAAACACCGGGGAGCTGTTTTTT.

This chain joins TRBV5-1 and TRBJ2-3, with no clear D. Trimming took off 0 bases at V and 0 bases at J, with 8 bases between the two ends. The CDR3 consists of 15 residues. CDR1 is SGHRS, CDR2 YFSETQ, per germline. This CDR3 is CASSLGASSTDTQYF. The DNA for the CDR3 is TGCGCCAGCAGCTTGGGGGCTTCTAGCACAGATACGCAGTATTTT.

This clone was counted a single time. This sequence joins TRBV25-1 and TRBJ2-2, with 10 bases lining up with TRBD1. The V gene's germline CDR1 is MGHDK and CDR2 SYGVNS. V gave up 4 bases and J gave up 6 bases; unmatched junction bases: 5. The CDR3 is 15 residues long. In DNA form, the CDR3 reads TGTGCCAGCAGTGGGGACAGGGGACGGTCCGGGGAGCTGTTTTTT. This translates into CASSGDRGRSGELFF.

This chain joins TRBV30 and TRBJ2-3; no firm D call. Between the trimmed V and J ends, which lost 7 bases and 4 bases, there was a span of 12 bases. Germline loops: CDR1 GTSNPN, CDR2 SVGIG (reference sequence). This CDR3 is built from 12 residues. The CDR3: CASWSLPDTQYF. In nucleotides, the CDR3 is TGTGCCTCCTGGTCGTTGCCAGATACGCAGTATTTT. Drawing the rest from reference TRBV30 and TRBJ2-3, the complete variable domain is SQTIHQWPATLVQPVGSPLSLECTVEGTSNPNLYWYRQAAGRGLQLLFYSVGIGQISSEVPQNLSASRPQDRQFILSSKKLLLSDSGFYLCASWSLPDTQYFGPGTRLTVL.

The rearrangement joins TRBV7-9 to TRBJ2-3; 7 bases fit TRBD1. Germline CDR1 reads SEHNR; CDR2 reads FQNEAQ (reference sequence). The CDR3 runs 15 residues. The V and J ends lost 1 base and 2 bases, in that order; junction bases with no gene match: 3. The CDR3 spells CASSLGTGLTDTQYF. CDR3 nucleotides: TGTGCCAGCAGCTTAGGGACAGGCCTCACAGATACGCAGTATTTT.

By proportion, this clone is medium-sized (0.01 to 0.1%). The CDR3 nucleotides read TGTGCCAGCTCACCACGGGACTCCCGCTATGGCTACACCTTC. It codes for CASSPRDSRYGYTF. The rearrangement uses TRBV18 and TRBJ1-2; tentatively, D is TRBD1 (5 bases). Trimming cost V 1 base and J 4 bases, with 10 bases left between them. Germline CDR1 KGHSH, CDR2 LQKENI. This CDR3 contains 14 residues.

The rearrangement links TRBV11-2 to TRBJ2-5; no reliable D call. Germline CDR1 reads SGHAT; CDR2 reads FQNNGV. This CDR3 comprises 13 residues. V was pared by 4 bases and J by 5 bases, with 11 bases between. The CDR3 DNA reads TGTGCCAGCAGCTCAACAGACGGGGAGACCCAGTACTTC. Translating gives CASSSTDGETQYF.

J is TRBJ2-3 and V is TRBV7-8; D perhaps matches TRBD2 (5 bases). The CDR3 is 15 residues long. The ends were cut back, 5 bases at V and 1 base at J, with 13 bases in the middle. Germline CDR1 is SGHVS and CDR2 is FQNEAQ. CDR3 region: CASSDRRGRTDTQYF. The CDR3 region has the DNA TGTGCCAGCAGCGACCGGAGAGGGCGCACAGATACGCAGTATTTT.

The chain employs TRBV18 and TRBJ2-5, with D tentatively TRBD1 or TRBD2 (5 bases each). Looked up from germline, CDR1 is KGHSH and CDR2 is LQKENI. This CDR3 region has 16 residues. Trimming shortened V by 6 bases and J by 2 bases, and 19 bases separated the two germline ends. The CDR3 here is CASSGDVLGEQETQYF. The CDR3, as DNA: TGTGCCAGCTCCGGGGATGTGTTGGGGGAGCAAGAGACCCAGTACTTC.

The chain employs TRBV2 and TRBJ2-7; no clear D. This CDR3 has 12 residues. Germline loops: CDR1 SNHLY, CDR2 FYNNEI. Trimming took 4 bases from V and 2 from J, leaving 6 bases between them. CDR3 DNA sequence: TGTGCCAGCAGTGGTCAGACCTACGAGCAGTACTTC. It encodes CASSGQTYEQYF.

V gene TRBV2 combines with J gene TRBJ1-2; 7 bases fit TRBD1. V was clipped by 6 bases and J by 6 bases; unmatched bases: 7. This CDR3 is 13 amino acids long. The V gene's germline CDR1 is SNHLY and CDR2 FYNNEI. CDR3: CASRVTGNNGYTF. CDR3 nucleotides: TGTGCCAGCAGGGTGACAGGGAACAATGGCTACACCTTC. The full variable domain, with the rest looked up from reference TRBV2 and TRBJ1-2, is EPEVTQTPSHQVTQMGQEVILRCVPISNHLYFYWYRQILGQKVEFLVSFYNNEISEKSEIFDDQFSVERPDGSNFTLKIRSTKLEDSAMYFCASRVTGNNGYTFGSGTRLTVV.

This clone has a handful of counts. The J gene is TRBJ2-5, the V gene TRBV11-2, with TRBD2 matching over 8 bases. The CDR3 spans 16 residues. The ends lost 3 bases at V and 4 bases at J; junction bases unmatched: 10. CDR1 SGHAT and CDR2 FQNNGV come from the germline V gene. CDR3 loop: CASSFSEGTSTETQYF. For the CDR3, the DNA is TGTGCCAGCAGCTTTTCCGAGGGGACTAGTACAGAGACCCAGTACTTC.